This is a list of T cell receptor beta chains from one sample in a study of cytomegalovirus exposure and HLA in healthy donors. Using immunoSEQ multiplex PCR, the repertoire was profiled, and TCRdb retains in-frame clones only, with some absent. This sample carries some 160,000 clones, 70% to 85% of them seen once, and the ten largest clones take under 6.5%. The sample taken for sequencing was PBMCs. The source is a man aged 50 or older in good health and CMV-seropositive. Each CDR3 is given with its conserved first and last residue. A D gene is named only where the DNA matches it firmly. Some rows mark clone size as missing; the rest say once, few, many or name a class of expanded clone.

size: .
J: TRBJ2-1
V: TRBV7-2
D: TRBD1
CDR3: CASSLTTGGLYNEQFF
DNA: TGTGCCAGCAGCTTAACGACAGGGGGTCTATACAATGAGCAGTTCTTC

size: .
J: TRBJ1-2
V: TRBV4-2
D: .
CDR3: CASSQDGGRDTYYGYTF
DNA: TGTGCCAGCAGCCAAGATGGCGGCAGGGATACCTACTATGGCTACACCTTC

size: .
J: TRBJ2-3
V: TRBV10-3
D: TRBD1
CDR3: CAISLGTGGLDTQYF
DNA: TGTGCCATCAGCCTTGGGACAGGGGGCTTAGATACGCAGTATTTT

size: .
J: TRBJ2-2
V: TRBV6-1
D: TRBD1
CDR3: CASSVDRDTGELFF
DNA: TGTGCCAGCAGTGTCGACAGGGATACCGGGGAGCTGTTTTTT

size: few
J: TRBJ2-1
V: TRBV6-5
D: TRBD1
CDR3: CASSLQGIQNNEQFF
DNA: TGTGCCAGCAGCCTACAGGGGATTCAGAACAATGAGCAGTTCTTC

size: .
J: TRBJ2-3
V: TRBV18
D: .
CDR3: CASSPPGASTDTQYF
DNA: TGTGCCAGCTCACCACCGGGGGCTAGCACAGATACGCAGTATTTT

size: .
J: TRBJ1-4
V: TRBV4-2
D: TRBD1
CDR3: CASSQGDRANFIPANEKLFF
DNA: TGTGCCAGCAGCCAAGGAGACAGGGCAAATTTTATTCCGGCTAATGAAAAACTGTTTTTT

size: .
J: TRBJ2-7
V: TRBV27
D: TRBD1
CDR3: CASSRTGSHEQHF
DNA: TGTGCCAGCAGTCGGACAGGGAGCCACGAGCAGCACTTC

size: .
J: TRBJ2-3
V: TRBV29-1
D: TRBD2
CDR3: CSVGGSGRTDTQYF
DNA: TGCAGCGTTGGGGGGAGCGGGAGAACAGATACGCAGTATTTT

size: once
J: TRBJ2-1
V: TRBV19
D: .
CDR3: CASARDYNEQFF
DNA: TGTGCCAGTGCGCGGGACTACAATGAGCAGTTCTTC

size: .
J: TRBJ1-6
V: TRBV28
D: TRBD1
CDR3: CASSPGTGPHF
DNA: TGTGCCAGCAGTCCCGGGACAGGGCCCCACTTT

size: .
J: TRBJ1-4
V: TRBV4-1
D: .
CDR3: CASSQVGGNEKLFF
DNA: TGCGCCAGCAGCCAAGTAGGAGGTAATGAAAAACTGTTTTTT

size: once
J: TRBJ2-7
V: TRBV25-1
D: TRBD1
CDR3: CASSDELGRGPGEQYF
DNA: TGTGCCAGCAGTGATGAGTTAGGCAGGGGGCCTGGGGAGCAGTACTTC

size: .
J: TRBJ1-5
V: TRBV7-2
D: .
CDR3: CASSLALRGAQPQHF
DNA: TGTGCCAGCAGCTTAGCGCTCAGGGGCGCGCAGCCCCAGCATTTT

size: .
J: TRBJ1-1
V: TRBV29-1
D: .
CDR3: CSVEPGGRTEAFF
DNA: TGCAGCGTTGAACCGGGGGGGAGGACTGAAGCTTTCTTT

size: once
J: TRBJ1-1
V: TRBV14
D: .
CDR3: CASSQVGLGTEAFF
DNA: TGTGCCAGCAGCCAAGTGGGACTGGGAACTGAAGCTTTCTTT

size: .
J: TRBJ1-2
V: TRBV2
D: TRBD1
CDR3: CASLYGSGQVFYGYTF
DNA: TGTGCCAGCCTGTATGGTTCGGGACAGGTCTTCTATGGCTACACCTTC

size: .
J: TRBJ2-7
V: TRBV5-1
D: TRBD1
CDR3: CASSFLTGSEQYF
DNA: TGCGCCAGCAGCTTCCTGACAGGGAGCGAGCAGTACTTC

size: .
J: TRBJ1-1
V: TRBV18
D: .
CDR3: CASSPPTRNTEAFF
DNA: TGTGCCAGCTCACCACCGACAAGGAACACTGAAGCTTTCTTT

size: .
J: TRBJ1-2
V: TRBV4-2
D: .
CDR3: CASSQEGGYGYTF
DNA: TGTGCCAGCAGCCAAGAGGGGGGCTATGGCTACACCTTC

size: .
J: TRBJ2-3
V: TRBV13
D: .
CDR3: CASSPARHPLRTDTQYF
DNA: TGTGCCAGCAGCCCAGCCCGACATCCCCTTCGCACAGATACGCAGTATTTT

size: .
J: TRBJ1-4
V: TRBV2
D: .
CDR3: CASSEGATRREKLFF
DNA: TGTGCCAGCAGTGAAGGGGCCACACGTAGGGAAAAACTGTTTTTT

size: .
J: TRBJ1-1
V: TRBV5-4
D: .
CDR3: CASSFGELSFF
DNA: TGTGCCAGCAGCTTTGGGGAGTTGTCTTTCTTT

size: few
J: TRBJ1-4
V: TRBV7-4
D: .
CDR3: CASSPGQSNFEKLFF
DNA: TGTGCCAGCAGCCCCGGACAGAGCAACTTTGAAAAACTGTTTTTT

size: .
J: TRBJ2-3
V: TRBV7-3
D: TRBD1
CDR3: CASSPDRGVDTQYF
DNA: TGTGCCAGCAGCCCAGACAGGGGAGTAGATACGCAGTATTTT

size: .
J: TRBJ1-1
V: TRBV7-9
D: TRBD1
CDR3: CASRPDRGDTEAFF
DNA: TGTGCCAGCAGGCCGGACAGGGGGGACACTGAAGCTTTCTTT

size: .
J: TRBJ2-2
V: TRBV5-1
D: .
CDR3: CASSPPSTGGELFF
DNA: TGCGCCAGCAGCCCCCCCTCTACGGGCGGGGAGCTGTTTTTT

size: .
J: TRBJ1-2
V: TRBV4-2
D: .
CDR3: CASSQRERQVDGYTF
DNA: TGTGCCAGCAGCCAACGAGAGAGACAGGTCGATGGCTACACCTTC

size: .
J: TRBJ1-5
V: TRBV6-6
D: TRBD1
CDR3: CASSGTGGTYQPQHF
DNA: TGTGCCAGCAGTGGGACAGGGGGCACCTATCAGCCCCAGCATTTT

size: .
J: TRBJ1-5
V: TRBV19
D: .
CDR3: CAFYLRQGNQPQHF
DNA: TGTGCCTTCTATTTAAGACAGGGCAATCAGCCCCAGCATTTT

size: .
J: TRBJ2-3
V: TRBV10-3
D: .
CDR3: CAISESSGALTDTQYF
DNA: TGTGCCATCAGTGAGTCCTCAGGGGCCCTCACAGATACGCAGTATTTT

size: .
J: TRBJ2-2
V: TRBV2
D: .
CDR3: CASSDKNTGELFF
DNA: TGTGCCAGCAGTGACAAGAACACCGGGGAGCTGTTTTTT

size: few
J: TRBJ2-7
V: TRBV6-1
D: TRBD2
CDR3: CACGGGGTKSYEQYF
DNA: TGTGCCTGCGGGGGCGGGGGGACTAAATCCTACGAGCAGTACTTC

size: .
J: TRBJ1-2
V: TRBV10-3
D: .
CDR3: CAISESVQTDYTF
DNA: TGTGCCATCAGTGAGTCGGTTCAGACTGACTACACCTTC